This is a list of T cell receptor beta chains from one sample in a study of blood T cell repertoires in COVID-19. This table comes from immunoSEQ multiplex PCR, and its TCRdb copy is limited to in-frame clones, with some not included. The repertoire has 150,000 to 200,000 clones, 84% of them found once; the top ten carry 5.5% to 7.5%. Sequenced material: peripheral blood. The receptor set was obtained from a human donor in a cohort sampled during active COVID-19. CDR3s include the opening cysteine and the closing phenylalanine or tryptophan. The D gene is left open where the match is weak. The size field is filled for only some rows; it gives once, few, many or a size class.

j_gene: TRBJ2-7
v_gene: TRBV11-2
abundance: -
d_gene: TRBD2
CDR3aa: CASSTGGEQYF
CDR3nt: TGTGCCAGCAGCACGGGGGGCGAGCAGTACTTC

j_gene: TRBJ1-2
v_gene: TRBV7-2
abundance: -
d_gene: -
CDR3aa: CASSLEGRSYGYTF
CDR3nt: TGTGCCAGCAGCTTGGAGGGGCGCAGCTATGGCTACACCTTC

j_gene: TRBJ2-1
v_gene: TRBV12-3/TRBV12-4
abundance: -
d_gene: TRBD2
CDR3aa: CASSPLRGGQFF
CDR3nt: TGTGCCAGCAGTCCCTTGCGGGGGGGGCAGTTCTTC

j_gene: TRBJ1-2
v_gene: TRBV6-5
abundance: -
d_gene: -
CDR3aa: CASYDSPYGYTF
CDR3nt: TGTGCCAGCTATGACAGCCCTTATGGCTACACCTTC

j_gene: TRBJ1-4
v_gene: TRBV5-1
abundance: -
d_gene: -
CDR3aa: CASSLAGRDEKLFF
CDR3nt: TGCGCCAGCAGCTTGGCCGGCCGGGATGAAAAACTGTTTTTT

j_gene: TRBJ2-7
v_gene: TRBV7-9
abundance: -
d_gene: -
CDR3aa: CASSLSSGGAYYEQYF
CDR3nt: TGTGCCAGCAGCTTAAGTTCTGGGGGGGCGTACTACGAGCAGTACTTC

j_gene: TRBJ1-2
v_gene: TRBV2
abundance: -
d_gene: -
CDR3aa: CASRHGVINYGYTF
CDR3nt: TGTGCCAGTAGACACGGGGTAATAAACTATGGCTACACCTTC

j_gene: TRBJ1-2
v_gene: TRBV19
abundance: -
d_gene: -
CDR3aa: CASSKGAGGYTF
CDR3nt: TGTGCCAGTAGTAAAGGGGCAGGGGGCTACACCTTC

j_gene: TRBJ2-7
v_gene: TRBV9
abundance: once
d_gene: TRBD2
CDR3aa: CASSMGAEGTSRSGEQYF
CDR3nt: TGTGCCAGCAGCATGGGGGCGGAAGGGACTAGCAGATCGGGGGAGCAGTACTTC

j_gene: TRBJ2-1
v_gene: TRBV6-6
abundance: -
d_gene: -
CDR3aa: CASSYSNGDEQFF
CDR3nt: TGTGCCAGCAGTTACTCGAACGGGGATGAGCAGTTCTTC